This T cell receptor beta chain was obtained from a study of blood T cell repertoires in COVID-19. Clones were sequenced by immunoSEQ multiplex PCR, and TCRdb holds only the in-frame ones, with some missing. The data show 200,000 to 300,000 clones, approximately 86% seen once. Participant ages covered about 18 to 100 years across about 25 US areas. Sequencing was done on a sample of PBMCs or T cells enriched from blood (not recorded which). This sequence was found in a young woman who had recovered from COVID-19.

The CDR3 sequence is CASSYSGLAGGELFF. The CDR3 DNA follows: TGTGCCAGCAGTTACTCAGGACTAGCGGGAGGGGAGCTGTTTTTT. The V gene is TRBV6-5, the J gene TRBJ2-2, with 12 bases lining up with TRBD2. This CDR3 region has 15 residues. The germline gives CDR1 MNHEY, CDR2 SVGAGI. After removal of 0 bases from V and 8 bases from J, the junction contained 1 base not matched to a gene.